The clone carrying this T cell receptor (beta chain) was seen a handful of times. Clones were read by immunoSEQ multiplex PCR, and TCRdb kept only the in-frame ones, dropping some. Of about 75,000 clones in the sample, around nine tenths are singletons; the top ten hold about 0.45%. The sample is drawn from a study of T cell changes during pregnancy in multiple sclerosis. V shed 1 base and J shed 2 bases, with 12 bases lying between them. CDR3 length: 15 amino acids. Germline lookup yields CDR1 SGHNT and CDR2 YENEEA. The chain combines TRBV11-3 with TRBJ2-7; D unresolved. Here the sequenced sample was CD4+ T cells from peripheral blood mononuclear cells, taken before pregnancy. The receptor comes from a female donor with multiple sclerosis, enrolled in a pregnancy study. The CDR3 nucleotides are TGTGCCAGCAGCTTAGGGCGGCGGAGCACCTACGAGCAGTACTTC. This encodes CASSLGRRSTYEQYF.